Described below is a single TCR beta chain sequence and its context. This clone's antigen is unknown. Per-base qualities were not stored, and no clone one base away is much larger. Trimming takes 3 bases from V and 4 bases from J, and the germline ends sit 19 bases apart. CDR3 length: 16 amino acids, cysteine to phenylalanine. Only the CDR3 portion is preserved as DNA: 48 bases, with reading frame beginning at the first base. For CDR1 and CDR2, the germline V gene (reference sequence) lists LNHDA and SQIVND. The time point tag for this specimen amounts to: week 35, safety follow-up. Each vaccine dose was 300 ug of a 20-mer mutant IDH1 peptide in Montanide, given subcutaneously with topical imiquimod. Across visits V03 through V10, patients got a total of eight vaccinations, given in weeks 1, 3, 5, 7, 11, 15, 19 and 23. Donors had newly diagnosed WHO grade 3 or 4 IDH1-mutant astrocytomas with loss of nuclear ATRX. The samples were drawn from NOA16, a multicentre, single-arm, open-label phase I trial in Germany that tested a mutant IDH1 peptide vaccine in humans for the first time. The DNeasy Blood and Tissue Kit was used to extract genomic DNA from EDTA blood for TCRB sequencing.

These data are taken from a study of a mutant IDH1 vaccine in newly diagnosed glioma (TCRdb year 2021). With respect to the entire study: Vaccination started 4-6 weeks after radiotherapy alone, or was given together with temozolomide cycles in the groups whose treatment included chemotherapy. Of the 25 to 35 patients who were treated, around 62% were male and approximately 38% were female, and the mean age was approximately 40 years. Prior to enrollment, standard therapy consisting of radiotherapy alone, temozolomide alone, or radiochemotherapy with temozolomide had been administered to patients, with the combination being received by most patients. Visit V12 was the week-35 safety follow-up and visit V13 was the week-47 end of study. Six visits were used for peripheral blood collection: V03 (baseline), V05, V07, V10, V12 and V13. For exploratory analyses, longitudinal TCRB deep sequencing was carried out in more than 20 treated patients wherever samples were available.

What the work shows at the level of the full study, not this receptor alone: PBMC samples for TCRB deep sequencing were selected based on availability. According to the authors, sample limitations meant that analyses of patient blood samples could not be reproduced. Pseudoprogression appeared unrelated to alterations in the top peripheral T cell clonotypes detected by TCRB sequencing. Immune responses induced by the vaccine were seen in around 94% of patients across multiple MHC alleles.

Library preparation employed the immunoSEQ multiplex PCR assay. Rearranged TCR beta chain sequences were amplified with the hsTCRB Kit following the manufacturer's protocol. An Illumina MiSeq was used to sequence the TCRB libraries. The study's processing was this. The proprietary platform of the kit vendor was used for demultiplexing, trimming and gene mapping. The clones in this table, taken by TCRdb from immuneACCESS, are in-frame only. Not every clone is retained; where verified, under half of the shortfall comes from an unresolved V gene, and the cause of the rest is unknown. Clone size and the V and J calls come from that table; the DNA yielded D and trimming. The sample has 60,000 to 65,000 clones on record, around four fifths of them singletons. The ten largest clonotypes hold about 4.2% of the sample.

The specimen comprised PBMCs, sampled from a glioma patient whose treatment included an IDH1 peptide vaccine. This receptor was identified in a man aged 25 to 40 with glioma. The chain is made from TRBV19 and TRBJ2-7; the D segment may tentatively be TRBD1 or TRBD2, each giving 6 matched bases. The sequence in DNA is TGTGCCAGTAGTATCTTCGGGGGCCGGGAAGGATACGAGCAGTACTTC. Translated, this is CASSIFGGREGYEQYF.